The 25 T cell receptor beta chains in this list originate from one sample, sequenced in a study of regulatory T cells in long-lasting Graves disease. Arm-PCR with iRepertoire HTBI primers amplified the CDR3 regions for these TCR beta libraries. MiXCR, run by TCRdb on the multiplex PCR reads, gives a single entry per CDR3 protein. The sample lists approximately 210,000 distinct CDR3 sequences, around 16% occurring once. The sample's time point: newly diagnosed GD, antithyroid drugs for less than 3 months. PBMC-extracted RNA yielded the TCR library. The sample was peripheral blood mononuclear cells (PBMCs), taken at new diagnosis, from a patient treated with antithyroid drugs. Receptors originate from a female donor with Graves disease.

This clonotype was seen more than once but under ten times. The gene calls are TRBV5-6 and TRBJ2-6; a weak D match, TRBD1 (5 bases). CDR3 size: 17 residues. Between the trimmed V and J ends, which lost 2 bases and 0 bases, there was a span of 12 bases. Germline V gene data show CDR1 as SGHDT and CDR2 as YYEEEE. CDR3 sequence (DNA): TGTGCCAGCAGCTTATTAGGCAGGGTCTCTGGGGCCAACGTCCTGACTTTC. It encodes CASSLLGRVSGANVLTF.

This clonotype came up many times. The V call is TRBV11-2, the J call TRBJ2-5; unclear D gene. With 1 base removed from V and 5 bases from J, the gap between germline ends came to 8 bases. The CDR3 is 13 amino acids. Looked up from germline, CDR1 is SGHAT and CDR2 is FQNNGV. The CDR3 sequence: CASSLVLGETQYF. Written as DNA, the CDR3 is TGTGCCAGCAGCTTAGTGCTTGGCGAGACCCAGTACTTC.

This clonotype was seen ten or more times. This sequence joins TRBV2 and TRBJ1-1; D unresolved. The germline CDR1 and CDR2 sequences are SNHLY and FYNNEI. V was pared by 4 bases and J by 4 bases, with 22 bases between. The CDR3 covers 17 residues. The CDR3 is CASSGGTSDKAGTEAFF. The CDR3 region has the DNA TGTGCCAGCAGTGGAGGAACGAGTGACAAAGCGGGCACTGAAGCTTTCTTT.

This clonotype came up many times. The rearrangement links TRBV3-1 to TRBJ1-2; tentative D call: TRBD1 (5 bases). CDR3 length equals 14 residues. Per germline, CDR1 LGHDT and CDR2 YNNKEL (reference sequence). With 3 bases removed from V and 4 bases from J, the gap between germline ends came to 12 bases. CDR3 residues: CASSQFRDRYGYTF. For the CDR3, the DNA is TGTGCCAGCAGCCAGTTCAGGGATCGCTATGGCTACACCTTC.

This clonotype was seen ten or more times. The CDR3 bases are TGTGCCAGCAGTTACCCGGGACAGGCCTACAATGAGCAGTTCTTC. This codes for CASSYPGQAYNEQFF. The chain couples TRBV28 to TRBJ2-1, with TRBD1 identical over 8 bases. The V segment lost 4 bases and the J segment 2 bases; nucleotides outside the gene matches: 4. This CDR3 spans 15 amino acids. Germline V gene data show CDR1 as MDHEN and CDR2 as SYDVKM.

This clonotype appeared a single time. A read error may produce the germline difference seen at one junction end. This chain joins TRBV6-1 and TRBJ2-1; 8 bases are shared with TRBD1. The CDR3 totals 15 residues. Germline lookup yields CDR1 MNHNS and CDR2 SASEGT. This chain's CDR3 is CAISEDRGSYNEQFF. CDR3 bases: TGTGCCATCAGTGAAGACAGGGGTTCCTACAATGAGCAGTTCTTC.

This clonotype was seen ten or more times. V usage is TRBV24-1 and J usage is TRBJ2-5; the D gene is possibly TRBD2 (6 bases). Trimming took 2 bases from V and 7 from J, leaving 10 bases between them. The V gene's germline CDR1 is KGHDR and CDR2 SFDVKD. CDR3 length: 13 residues. CDR3 nucleotides: TGTGCCACCAGTGATTCCCTGGGGGGGACCCAGTACTTC. Its translation: CATSDSLGGTQYF.

The table lists this clonotype with many counts. V and J are TRBV7-8 and TRBJ1-5; no clear D gene. Germline CDR1 reads SGHVS; CDR2 reads FQNEAQ. The CDR3 is made up of 15 amino acids. Trimming removed 0 bases at V and 4 bases at J, with 10 bases between. CDR3: CASSLAGSRNQPQHF. DNA of the CDR3: TGTGCCAGCAGCTTAGCGGGGAGCAGGAATCAGCCCCAGCATTTT.

Only a few counts were recorded for this clonotype. This rearrangement joins TRBV6-5 to TRBJ1-6, with a possible D match to TRBD1 (6 bases). Germline CDR1 MNHEY, CDR2 SVGAGI. The V and J ends lost 2 bases and 5 bases respectively, with 13 bases between them. This CDR3 contains 16 residues. CDR3 amino acids: CASSYGGRAHNSPLHF. CDR3 nucleotide sequence: TGTGCCAGCAGTTACGGGGGCAGGGCACATAATTCACCCCTCCACTTT.

This clonotype was seen repeatedly, ten times or more. J is TRBJ1-6 and V is TRBV18; 10 bases line up with TRBD1. Germline V lookup: CDR1 KGHSH, CDR2 LQKENI. Losses at the gene ends were 6 bases for V and 8 bases for J; bases not matched to a gene: 7. CDR3 length: 15 amino acids. In nucleotides, the CDR3 is TGTGCCAGCTCGCCCGGGACAGGGGACGATTCACCCCTCCACTTT. It specifies CASSPGTGDDSPLHF.

In its sample, this clonotype was seen many times. V gene TRBV18 combines with J gene TRBJ1-1, with 8 bases fitting TRBD1. The germline V gene has CDR1 KGHSH and CDR2 LQKENI. V was clipped by 4 bases and J by 3 bases; unmatched bases: 4. This CDR3 contains 14 residues. DNA for the CDR3: TGTGCCAGCTCACAACAGGGGGGTGACACTGAAGCTTTCTTT. Amino acid sequence: CASSQQGGDTEAFF.

This clonotype has a count of ten or more. The J gene is TRBJ2-3, the V gene TRBV7-8, with a weak D call TRBD1 (5 bases). Germline V gene data show CDR1 as SGHVS and CDR2 as FQNEAQ. There are 15 residues in the CDR3. Deletions cut 0 bases from V and 2 bases from J, with 9 bases between. As DNA, the CDR3 is TGTGCCAGCAGCTTAGCGCAGGGCTACACAGATACGCAGTATTTT. It yields the protein CASSLAQGYTDTQYF.

The table lists this clonotype with many counts. This rearrangement joins TRBV30 to TRBJ2-7; TRBD2 is a possible D gene (6 bases). From germline, CDR1 is GTSNPN and CDR2 SVGIG (reference sequence). The CDR3 runs to 18 residues. V lost 0 bases to trimming and J lost 4 bases, with 25 bases between them. CDR3 region: CAWSVLGAHGTPNYEQYF. CDR3 nucleotide sequence: TGTGCCTGGAGTGTACTAGGGGCCCACGGGACTCCTAATTACGAGCAGTACTTC.

As for this clonotype: This likely traces to a read error, being one base from a far larger clone. Without the conserved terminal phenylalanine or tryptophan, this CDR3 likely stems from a read error. V and J are TRBV7-6 and TRBJ1-2; the D gene is possibly TRBD1 (5 bases). CDR1 and CDR2 (germline): SGHVS, FNYEAQ. This CDR3 has 13 amino acids. The V gene lost 6 bases and the J gene lost 5 bases, with 13 bases spanning the gap. The CDR3 sequence is CASRPQVPYGYTL. The CDR3 DNA reads as TGTGCCAGCAGACCACAGGTCCCATATGGCTACACCTTG.

This clonotype was seen only a few times. Being one base from a much bigger clone, this may be a read error. Here the CDR3 omits its conserved ending phenylalanine or tryptophan, so a read error is the likely source. V is TRBV20-1 and J is TRBJ2-7, with 7 positions matching TRBD2. V trimming: 2 bases; J trimming: 5 bases; junction bases outside the gene matches: 12. This CDR3 is built from 15 residues. Germline assignment: CDR1 DFQATT and CDR2 SNEGSKA (reference sequence). Here the CDR3 reads CSARQAGPSVDEQYS. CDR3 coding DNA: TGCAGTGCTAGACAAGCGGGGCCATCGGTCGACGAGCAGTACTCC.

This clonotype has a handful of counts. This chain uses TRBV7-9 with TRBJ2-1; TRBD2 agrees at 16 bases. The V gene's germline CDR1 is SEHNR and CDR2 FQNEAQ (reference sequence). The J segment lost 8 bases and the V segment lost 5 bases, leaving 9 bases of the junction unmatched. This CDR3 spans 17 amino acids. CDR3 region: CASSQRGTSGREDEQFF. DNA of the CDR3: TGTGCCAGCAGCCAGCGAGGGACTAGCGGGAGGGAGGATGAGCAGTTCTTC.

There are many counts of this clonotype. This chain connects TRBV12-3 or TRBV12-4 to TRBJ2-6; a weak D match, TRBD1 (6 bases). The CDR3 contains 17 residues. V was clipped by 6 bases and J by 0 bases, with 15 bases between them. Here the CDR3 reads CASRYRTGTSGANVLTF. CDR3 nucleotides: TGTGCCAGCAGGTACCGCACAGGGACCTCTGGGGCCAACGTCCTGACTTTC.

The sample holds many counts of this clonotype. The chain joins TRBV12-3 or TRBV12-4 to TRBJ1-1; a possible D gene is TRBD1 (5 bases). V shed 7 bases and J shed 5 bases, with 17 bases lying between them. This CDR3 has 14 amino acids. CDR3 sequence: CASKPDISKTEAFF. CDR3 coding DNA: TGTGCCAGCAAACCGGACATTTCGAAAACTGAAGCTTTCTTT.

At least ten counts were recorded for this clonotype. The gene calls are TRBV19 and TRBJ2-1, with 11 positions matching TRBD1. The CDR3 is made up of 14 amino acids. The junction had 5 bases not matched to a gene; V was cut back by 8 bases and J by 5 bases. From germline, CDR1 is LNHDA and CDR2 SQIVND (reference sequence). In DNA, the CDR3 is TGTGCCAGTCGAGGACAGGGGGCGAACAATGAGCAGTTCTTC. Protein: CASRGQGANNEQFF.

The rearrangement joins TRBV2 to TRBJ2-7; D possibly matches TRBD1 or TRBD2 (5 bases each). Trimming stripped 6 bases from V and 4 bases from J, with 19 bases between. The CDR3 totals 15 residues. Germline V lookup: CDR1 SNHLY, CDR2 FYNNEI. CDR3 loop: CASSPPPGAGYEQYF. In DNA form, the CDR3 reads TGTGCCAGCAGCCCCCCCCCCGGGGCCGGGTACGAGCAGTACTTC.

This clonotype showed up many times. The chain couples TRBV18 to TRBJ2-7; 9 bases map to TRBD1. The CDR3 consists of 16 residues. V shed 5 bases and J 5 bases; nucleotides not matched to a gene: 13. Germline V gene data show CDR1 as KGHSH and CDR2 as LQKENI. In DNA, the CDR3 is TGTGCCAGCTCAGCCGGCTACCGACAGGGGGTCAACGAGCAGTACTTC. Translation gives CASSAGYRQGVNEQYF.

This clonotype was detected ten times or more. The rearrangement uses TRBV2 and TRBJ1-5; TRBD1 matches 7 bases. The CDR3 loop spans 15 amino acids. Losses at the gene ends were 6 bases for V and 6 bases for J; bases not matched to a gene: 11. CDR1 is SNHLY, CDR2 FYNNEI, per germline. The CDR3 loop is CASRAGQVPSQPQHF. The DNA for the CDR3 is TGTGCCAGCAGAGCTGGACAGGTCCCAAGTCAGCCCCAGCATTTT.

Worth noting for this clonotype: A read error may explain this, as a much larger clone is one base away. The J gene is TRBJ1-6, the V gene TRBV27; possibly TRBD1 for D (5 bases). The germline V gene has CDR1 MNHEY and CDR2 SMNVEV (reference sequence). The CDR3 consists of 14 residues. V lost 5 bases to trimming and J lost 10 bases, with 15 bases between them. The CDR3 DNA sequence: TGTGCCAGCAGTACTACCGGGACCAACTCACCCCTCCACTTT. Residues: CASSTTGTNSPLHF.

The chain combines TRBV12-5 with TRBJ2-1, with 10 nucleotides matching TRBD2. The V gene's germline CDR1 is LGHNT and CDR2 FRNRAP. Trimming cost V 4 bases and J 4 bases; bases outside gene matches: 4. This CDR3 has 15 amino acids. In DNA form, the CDR3 reads TGTGCTAGTGGTTCCGGACTAGCGGCTTACAATGAGCAGTTCTTC. Translated: CASGSGLAAYNEQFF.

The sample holds many counts of this clonotype. The chain uses TRBV30 and TRBJ1-1; 7 bases agree with TRBD1. Germline assignment: CDR1 GTSNPN and CDR2 SVGIG (reference sequence). This CDR3 is built from 14 residues. V shed 2 bases and J 8 bases; nucleotides not matched to a gene: 11. CDR3 DNA: TGTGCCTGGAGTCCGCGGGACAGTTCTCCCGAAGCTTTCTTT. Protein: CAWSPRDSSPEAFF.